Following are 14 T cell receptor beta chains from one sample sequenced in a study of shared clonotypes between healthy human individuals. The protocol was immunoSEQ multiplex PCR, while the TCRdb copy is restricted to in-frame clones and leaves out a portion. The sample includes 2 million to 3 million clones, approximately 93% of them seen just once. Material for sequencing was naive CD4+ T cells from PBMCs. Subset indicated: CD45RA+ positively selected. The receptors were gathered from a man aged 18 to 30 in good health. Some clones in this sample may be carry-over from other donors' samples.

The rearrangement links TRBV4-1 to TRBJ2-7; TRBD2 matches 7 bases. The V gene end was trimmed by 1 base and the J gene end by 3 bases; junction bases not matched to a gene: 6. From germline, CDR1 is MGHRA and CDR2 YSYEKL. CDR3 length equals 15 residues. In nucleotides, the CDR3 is TGCGCCAGCAGCCAAGCGGAAACGGGAGGCTACGAGCAGTACTTC. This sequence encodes CASSQAETGGYEQYF.

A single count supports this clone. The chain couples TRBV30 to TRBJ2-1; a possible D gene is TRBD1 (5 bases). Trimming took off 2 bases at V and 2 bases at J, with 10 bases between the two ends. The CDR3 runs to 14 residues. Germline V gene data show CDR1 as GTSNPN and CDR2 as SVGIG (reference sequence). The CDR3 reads CAWSTGRTYNEQFF. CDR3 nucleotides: TGTGCCTGGAGTACAGGACGGACCTACAATGAGCAGTTCTTC.

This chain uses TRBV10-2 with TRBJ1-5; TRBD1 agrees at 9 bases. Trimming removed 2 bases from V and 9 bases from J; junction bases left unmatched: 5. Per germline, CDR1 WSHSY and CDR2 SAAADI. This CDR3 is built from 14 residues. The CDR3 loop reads CASSEGPDRGPQHF. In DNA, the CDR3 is TGCGCCAGCAGTGAGGGACCGGACAGGGGGCCCCAGCATTTT.

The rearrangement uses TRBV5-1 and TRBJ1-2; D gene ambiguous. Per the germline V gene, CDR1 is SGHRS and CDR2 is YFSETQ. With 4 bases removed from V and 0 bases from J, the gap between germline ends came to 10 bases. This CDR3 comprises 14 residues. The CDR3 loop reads CASSPQETNYGYTF. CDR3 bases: TGCGCCAGCAGCCCCCAAGAAACTAACTATGGCTACACCTTC.

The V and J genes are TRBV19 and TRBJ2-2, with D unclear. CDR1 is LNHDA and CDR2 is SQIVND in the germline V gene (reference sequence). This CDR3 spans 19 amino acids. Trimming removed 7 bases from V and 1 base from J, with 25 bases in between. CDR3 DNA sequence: TGTGCCAGTAACCCCTTATTGGGTTTTAGAGAAGGGAACACCGGGGAGCTGTTTTTT. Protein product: CASNPLLGFREGNTGELFF.

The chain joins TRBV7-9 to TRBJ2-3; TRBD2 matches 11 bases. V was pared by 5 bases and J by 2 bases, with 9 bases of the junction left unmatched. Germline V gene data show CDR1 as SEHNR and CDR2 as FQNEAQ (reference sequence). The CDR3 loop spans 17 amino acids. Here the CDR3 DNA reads TGTGCCAGCAGCCCGGGGGGACTAGCGGTATTCACAGATACGCAGTATTTT. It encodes CASSPGGLAVFTDTQYF. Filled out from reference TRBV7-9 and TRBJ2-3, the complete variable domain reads DTGVSQNPRHKITKRGQNVTFRCDPISEHNRLYWYRQTLGQGPEFLTYFQNEAQLEKSRLLSDRFSAERPKGSFSTLEIQRTEQGDSAMYLCASSPGGLAVFTDTQYFGPGTRLTVL.

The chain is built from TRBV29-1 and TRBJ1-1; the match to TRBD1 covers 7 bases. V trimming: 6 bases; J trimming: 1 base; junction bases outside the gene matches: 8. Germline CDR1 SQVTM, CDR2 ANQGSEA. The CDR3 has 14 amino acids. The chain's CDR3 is CSVQGGGRNTEAFF. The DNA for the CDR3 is TGCAGCGTCCAGGGGGGGGGCCGGAACACTGAAGCTTTCTTT.

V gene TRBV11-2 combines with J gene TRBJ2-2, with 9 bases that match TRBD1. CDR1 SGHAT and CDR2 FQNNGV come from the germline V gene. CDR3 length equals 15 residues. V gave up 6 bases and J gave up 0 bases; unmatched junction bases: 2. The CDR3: CASRRTGANTGELFF. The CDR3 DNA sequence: TGTGCCAGCAGGAGGACAGGGGCGAACACCGGGGAGCTGTTTTTT.

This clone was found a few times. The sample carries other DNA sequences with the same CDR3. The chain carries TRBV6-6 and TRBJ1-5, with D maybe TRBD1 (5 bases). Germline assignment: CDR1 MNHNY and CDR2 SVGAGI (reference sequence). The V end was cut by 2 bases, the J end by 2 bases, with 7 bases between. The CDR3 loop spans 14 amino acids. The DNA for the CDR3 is TGTGCCAGCAGTTACCTGGGGGGCAATCAGCCCCAGCATTTT. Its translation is CASSYLGGNQPQHF.

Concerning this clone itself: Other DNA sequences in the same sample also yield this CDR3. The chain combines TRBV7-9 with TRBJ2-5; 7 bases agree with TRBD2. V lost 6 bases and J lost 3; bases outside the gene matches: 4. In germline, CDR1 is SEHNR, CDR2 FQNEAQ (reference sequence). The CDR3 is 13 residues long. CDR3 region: CASSVAGEETQYF. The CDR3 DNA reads TGTGCCAGCAGTGTTGCGGGAGAAGAGACCCAGTACTTC.

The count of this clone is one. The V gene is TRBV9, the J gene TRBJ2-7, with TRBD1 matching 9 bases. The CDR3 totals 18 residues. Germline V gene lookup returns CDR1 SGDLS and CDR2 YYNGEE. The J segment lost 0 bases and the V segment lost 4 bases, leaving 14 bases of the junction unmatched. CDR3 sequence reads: CASSPQQSGTGISYEQYF. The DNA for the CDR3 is TGTGCCAGCAGCCCCCAACAGTCGGGGACAGGGATCTCCTACGAGCAGTACTTC.

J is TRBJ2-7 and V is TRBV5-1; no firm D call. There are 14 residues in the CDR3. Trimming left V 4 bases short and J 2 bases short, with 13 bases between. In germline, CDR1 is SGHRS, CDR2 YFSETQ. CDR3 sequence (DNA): TGCGCCAGCAGCCGTTTAGACGGAACCTACGAGCAGTACTTC. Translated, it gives CASSRLDGTYEQYF.

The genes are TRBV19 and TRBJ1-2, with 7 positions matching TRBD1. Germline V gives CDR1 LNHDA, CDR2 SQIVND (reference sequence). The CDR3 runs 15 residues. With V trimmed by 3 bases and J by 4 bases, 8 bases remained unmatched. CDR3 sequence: CASSMPKTGFYGYTF. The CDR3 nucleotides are TGTGCCAGTAGTATGCCGAAGACAGGGTTCTATGGCTACACCTTC.

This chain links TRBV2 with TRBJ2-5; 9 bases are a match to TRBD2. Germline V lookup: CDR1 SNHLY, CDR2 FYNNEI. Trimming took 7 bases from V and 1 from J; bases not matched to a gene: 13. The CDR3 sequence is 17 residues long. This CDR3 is CASTHPGREGGQETQYF. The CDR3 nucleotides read TGTGCCAGCACCCACCCGGGGCGGGAGGGAGGCCAAGAGACCCAGTACTTC.